Sequencing of this T cell receptor beta chain was carried out in a study of cytotoxic CD8 clonotypes in ibrutinib-treated CLL. About the research overall: Responses: about 25 partial, 2 complete; after median approximately six years, around 15 stayed remitted, roughly 12 progressed.

CDR3 length equals 14 residues. Germline-derived CDR1 and CDR2 are SGHVS and FQNEAQ. V was cut by 1 base and J by 2 bases, with 9 bases left in between. Points from the study as a whole: At baseline, clonality was higher than in age-matched healthy donors and correlated with CD8+ counts.

Using immunoSEQ multiplex PCR, the repertoire was profiled, and TCRdb retains in-frame clones only, with some absent. Seen here are more than 50,000 clones, around 52% observed once, and the top ten hold under 15%. Roughly 1.8 micrograms of genomic DNA came from cryopreserved PBMCs for TCR beta libraries. Concerning this clone itself: Its antigen is as yet unknown.

Specimen: PBMCs, collected after 12 months of ibrutinib treatment. The receptor was isolated from a human donor with chronic lymphocytic leukemia. The rearrangement uses TRBV7-8 and TRBJ2-7; unclear D gene. The chain's CDR3 is CASSLDQLAYEQYF. CDR3 nucleotide sequence: TGTGCCAGCAGCTTAGATCAGCTAGCCTACGAGCAGTACTTC.